Below, 22 T cell receptor beta chains from the same sample are listed, as sequenced in a study of spatial heterogeneity in lung cancer. Findings and caveats of the study: Mutation tallies in tumors tracked expanded intratumoral alpha and beta TCR counts.

MiXCR, applied by TCRdb to the 5' RACE reads, yields one record per CDR3 protein. The table lists some 6,000 distinct CDR3 sequences, approximately 15% of them singletons. These receptors are not linked to any known antigen. Stated time point: sample taken at primary tumor resection. The sample in question was lung tumor tissue, obtained at surgery. The receptors were gathered from a male donor with early-stage non-small cell lung cancer.

This clonotype is classed as medium-sized. Found in a library prepared for alpha chains, this beta chain is an off-target read, and its abundance has little meaning. The chain recombines TRBV4-1 with TRBJ2-2; TRBD1 aligns across 9 bases. The CDR3 loop spans 16 amino acids. CDR1 and CDR2 from the germline V gene are MGHRA and YSYEKL. V shed 0 bases and J 4 bases; nucleotides not matched to a gene: 3. This CDR3 is CASSQEGQGPTGELFF. The DNA of the CDR3 is TGCGCCAGCAGCCAAGAGGGACAGGGACCCACCGGGGAGCTGTTTTTT.

This clonotype appeared a few times. A library made for alpha chains picked up this beta chain off target, so its size means little. V usage is TRBV2 and J usage is TRBJ1-1, with D perhaps TRBD1 (6 bases). Looked up from germline, CDR1 is SNHLY and CDR2 is FYNNEI. The CDR3 sequence is 14 residues long. The germline V and J ends were trimmed by 9 bases and 0 bases, with 14 bases remaining between them. The CDR3: CASIVYRVNTEAFF. DNA of the CDR3: TGTGCCAGTATTGTTTACAGGGTGAACACTGAAGCTTTCTTT.

This clonotype is medium-sized. The library was built for alpha chains, so this beta chain is an off-target read and its size means little. The chain has TRBV3-1 and TRBJ2-2, with D maybe TRBD2 (6 bases). Germline CDR1 is LGHDT and CDR2 is YNNKEL (reference sequence). With 4 bases removed from V and 6 bases from J, the gap between germline ends came to 9 bases. The CDR3 is 13 residues long. CDR3: CASSLLAAGELFF. In nucleotides, the CDR3 is TGTGCCAGCAGCCTCTTAGCGGCCGGGGAGCTGTTTTTT.

This clonotype is categorized as medium-sized. This beta chain represents an off-target read in a library built for alpha chains; its size is of limited meaning. This chain connects TRBV2 to TRBJ2-7; D unclear. The CDR3 loop spans 14 amino acids. Trimming took off 6 bases at V and 0 bases at J, with 12 bases between the two ends. CDR1 is SNHLY and CDR2 is FYNNEI in the germline V gene. The CDR3 is CASSQDGGSYEQYF. The CDR3 DNA reads TGTGCCAGCAGCCAGGACGGCGGCTCCTACGAGCAGTACTTC.

By its share, this clonotype is medium-sized. This beta chain is an off-target read within a library intended for alpha chains, so its frequency means little. The rearrangement links TRBV5-1 to TRBJ2-5; no definite D call. V lost 0 bases, J lost 2 bases, and 11 bases lay in between. CDR1 and CDR2 (germline): SGHRS, YFSETQ. The CDR3 extends over 15 amino acids. The CDR3 region has the DNA TGCGCCAGCAGCTTGGCCGTCTTAAAACAAGAGACCCAGTACTTC. Translating gives CASSLAVLKQETQYF.

This clonotype is classed as medium-sized. For a library built for alpha chains, this beta chain is a stray read; little rests on its size. The rearrangement uses TRBV29-1 and TRBJ2-5; no definite D call. V lost 7 bases and J lost 2, with 5 bases in between. The germline V gene encodes CDR1 SQVTM and CDR2 ANQGSEA. This CDR3 has 10 amino acids. The CDR3 protein is CSAEQETQYF. In DNA form, the CDR3 reads TGCAGCGCTGAGCAAGAGACCCAGTACTTC.

This clonotype was recorded at least ten times. This beta chain came through as a stray read in a library set up for alpha chains, and its size says little. The chain employs TRBV20-1 and TRBJ2-2; TRBD1 matches at 7 bases. V dropped 6 bases and J dropped 5; count of bases not matched to a gene: 12. The germline V gene has CDR1 DFQATT and CDR2 SNEGSKA (reference sequence). This CDR3 has 15 residues. As DNA, the CDR3 is TGCAGTGCCCTGTCTCGTTACAGGGGAACCGGGGAGCTGTTTTTT. Translated, it gives CSALSRYRGTGELFF.

By share, this clonotype ranks as medium-sized (0.01 to 0.1%). The library was prepared for alpha chains; this beta chain is a stray read, so its frequency means little. The chain carries TRBV5-1 and TRBJ2-3; D gene uncertain. CDR3 length: 11 amino acids. Per germline, CDR1 SGHRS and CDR2 YFSETQ. V gave up 4 bases and J gave up 2 bases, with 2 bases separating them. The CDR3 nucleotides read TGCGCCAGCAGCAACACAGATACGCAGTATTTT. As protein: CASSNTDTQYF.

Relative to its sample, this clonotype is medium-sized (0.01 to 0.1%). Within a library made for alpha chains, this beta chain is off target, and its count is uninformative. The CDR3 coding sequence is TGTGCCAGCAGCTTGGCTTTCTCGGGGGTCTACGAGCAGTACTTC. This encodes CASSLAFSGVYEQYF. The rearrangement uses TRBV7-8 and TRBJ2-7, with D tentatively TRBD2 (6 bases). Germline values: CDR1 SGHVS, CDR2 FQNEAQ. The CDR3 totals 15 residues. Trimming shortened V by 3 bases and J by 3 bases, and 15 bases separated the two germline ends.

This clonotype is labeled medium-sized. This beta chain lies outside the target of a library built for alpha chains; its clone size means little. The gene calls are TRBV12-3 or TRBV12-4 and TRBJ1-6, with a weak D call TRBD1 (6 bases). Between the trimmed V and J ends, which lost 6 bases and 6 bases, there was a span of 15 bases. There are 15 residues in the CDR3. CDR3 loop: CASRQAGAANSPLHF. In DNA, the CDR3 is TGTGCCAGCAGACAGGCAGGGGCAGCTAATTCACCCCTCCACTTT.

This clonotype was detected many times. This beta chain turned up in a library designed for alpha chains; as an off-target read, its abundance says little. CDR3 in amino acids: CSAGRRPDYSYEQYF. The CDR3 coding sequence is TGCAGTGCGGGACGACGTCCGGACTACTCCTACGAGCAGTACTTC. The chain uses TRBV20-1 and TRBJ2-7, with a possible D match to TRBD2 (6 bases). This CDR3 is built from 15 residues. V was pared by 6 bases and J by 0 bases, with 18 bases between. CDR1 is DFQATT, CDR2 SNEGSKA, per germline (reference sequence).

Within the sample, this clonotype is medium-sized. This beta chain is an unintended read in a library built for alpha chains; its size means little. V gene TRBV20-1 combines with J gene TRBJ1-2; a weak D match, TRBD1 (6 bases). The V gene lost 3 bases and the J gene lost 6 bases, with 11 bases spanning the gap. This CDR3 has 12 residues. From germline, CDR1 is DFQATT and CDR2 SNEGSKA (reference sequence). The CDR3 region is CSASRGGDGYTF. CDR3 sequence (DNA): TGCAGTGCTAGTCGGGGGGGCGATGGCTACACCTTC.

This clonotype was seen many times. A library made for alpha chains picked up this beta chain off target, so its size means little. The chain couples TRBV6-6 to TRBJ2-3; TRBD1 might be the D (6 bases). Trimming stripped 5 bases from V and 2 bases from J, with 14 bases between. Germline lookup yields CDR1 MNHNY and CDR2 SVGAGI (reference sequence). This CDR3 has 15 residues. CDR3 sequence: CASSTSGASTDTQYF. In nucleotides, the CDR3 is TGTGCCAGCAGTACCTCAGGGGCCTCCACAGATACGCAGTATTTT.

Concerning this clonotype itself: As an off-target read in a library built for alpha chains, this beta chain has a frequency of little significance. The V gene is TRBV12-3 or TRBV12-4, the J gene TRBJ1-5; D gene ambiguous. The CDR3 sequence is 16 residues long. V was trimmed by 8 bases and J by 0 bases, leaving 17 bases between them. The CDR3 here is CASGDPPAHSNQPQHF. Here the CDR3 DNA reads TGTGCCAGCGGTGATCCCCCGGCCCATAGCAATCAGCCCCAGCATTTT.

In this sample, this clonotype turned up many times. Because this beta chain is a stray read in a library intended to capture alpha chains, its abundance should not be given much weight. V is TRBV12-3 or TRBV12-4 and J is TRBJ2-1; 9 bases are shared with TRBD2. There are 16 residues in the CDR3. Trimming cost V 7 bases and J 5 bases; bases outside gene matches: 12. The CDR3 is CASTRLAAATDNEQFF. The CDR3 nucleotides read TGTGCCAGCACCAGACTAGCGGCCGCTACCGACAATGAGCAGTTCTTC.

This clonotype is classed as medium-sized. A library prepared for alpha chains yielded this beta chain as an off-target read; its size is of little meaning. J is TRBJ2-5 and V is TRBV13; 7 nucleotides agree with TRBD1. The V and J ends lost 3 bases and 5 bases, in that order; junction bases with no gene match: 9. The CDR3 covers 15 residues. The germline CDR1 and CDR2 sequences are PRHDT and FYEKMQ (reference sequence). The CDR3 sequence: CASSFRQGRAETQYF. The CDR3 DNA reads TGTGCCAGCAGCTTCCGACAGGGAAGGGCCGAGACCCAGTACTTC.

By proportion, this clonotype is medium-sized. The size of this beta chain means little, since it is a stray read in a library made for alpha chains. The genes are TRBV24-1 and TRBJ2-2; D remains ambiguous. Germline lookup yields CDR1 KGHDR and CDR2 SFDVKD. CDR3 length: 12 amino acids. Trimming cost V 6 bases and J 2 bases, with 3 bases left between them. DNA of the CDR3: TGTGCCACCAGTTTAAACACCGGGGAGCTGTTTTTT. This codes for CATSLNTGELFF.

This clonotype was detected many times. Being off target in a library aimed at alpha chains, this beta chain has a size of little meaning. The V gene is TRBV12-3 or TRBV12-4, the J gene TRBJ2-5; weak D call: TRBD1 (6 bases). The CDR3 spans 16 residues. V lost 4 bases, J lost 5 bases, and 20 bases lay in between. CDR3 in amino acids: CASSSNLQGLRETQYF. The CDR3 bases are TGTGCCAGCAGTTCCAATTTACAGGGCCTGCGGGAGACCCAGTACTTC.

By share, this clonotype ranks as medium-sized. This beta chain is an unintended read in a library built for alpha chains; its size means little. The V call is TRBV6-6, the J call TRBJ2-1, with 8 bases that match TRBD1. Germline loops: CDR1 MNHNY, CDR2 SVGAGI (reference sequence). The CDR3 spans 15 residues. Unmatched junction bases numbered 5, after V lost 0 bases and J lost 7 bases. The CDR3 DNA reads TGTGCCAGCAGTTACTCAAACAGGGGGAGGAATGAGCAGTTCTTC. Translating gives CASSYSNRGRNEQFF.

This clonotype was observed at least ten times. This beta chain is an unintended read in a library built for alpha chains; its size means little. The chain employs TRBV12-3 or TRBV12-4 and TRBJ1-5; TRBD1 might be the D (5 bases). V dropped 1 base and J dropped 2 bases, with 9 bases sitting between them. The CDR3 extends over 15 amino acids. CDR3 nucleotide sequence: TGTGCCAGCAGTTTAGGGGGAGGGGGCAATCAGCCCCAGCATTTT. Encoded protein: CASSLGGGGNQPQHF.

Sample share makes this clonotype medium-sized. This beta chain came through as a stray read in a library set up for alpha chains, and its size says little. The chain has TRBV29-1 and TRBJ1-3; perhaps TRBD1 as D (6 bases). The CDR3 spans 12 residues. V gave up 7 bases and J gave up 4 bases, with 11 bases separating them. Germline V gene sequence: CDR1 SQVTM, CDR2 ANQGSEA. The CDR3, as DNA: TGCAGCGCAGGGACATCAGGAAACACCATATATTTT. Protein product: CSAGTSGNTIYF.

This clonotype has ten or more counts. The size of this beta chain means little, since it is a stray read in a library made for alpha chains. The J gene is TRBJ2-4, the V gene TRBV7-2; TRBD2 matches at 8 bases. V dropped 5 bases and J dropped 0; count of bases not matched to a gene: 9. The length of the CDR3 is 17 residues. From germline, CDR1 is SGHTA and CDR2 FQGNSA. The CDR3 protein is CASSPGGGLIAKNIQYF. The CDR3 region has the DNA TGTGCCAGCAGCCCCGGGGGGGGCCTAATAGCCAAAAACATTCAGTACTTC.